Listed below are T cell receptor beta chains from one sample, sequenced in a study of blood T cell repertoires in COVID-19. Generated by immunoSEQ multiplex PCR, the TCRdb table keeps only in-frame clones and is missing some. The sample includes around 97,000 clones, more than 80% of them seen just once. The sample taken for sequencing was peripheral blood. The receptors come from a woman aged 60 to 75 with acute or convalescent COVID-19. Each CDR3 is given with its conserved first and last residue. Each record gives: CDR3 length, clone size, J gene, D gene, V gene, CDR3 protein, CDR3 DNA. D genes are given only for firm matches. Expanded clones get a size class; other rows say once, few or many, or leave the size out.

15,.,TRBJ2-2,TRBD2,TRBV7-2,CASSLDSGRSGELFF,TGTGCCAGCAGCTTAGATAGCGGGAGATCCGGGGAGCTGTTTTTT
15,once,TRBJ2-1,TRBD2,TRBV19,CASSNAGGGYNEQFF,TGTGCCAGTAGTAACGCGGGAGGGGGGTACAATGAGCAGTTCTTC
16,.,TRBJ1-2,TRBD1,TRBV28,CASSQMTGDISGGYTF,TGTGCCAGCAGTCAAATGACAGGGGACATAAGTGGGGGCTACACCTTC
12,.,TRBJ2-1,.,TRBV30,CAWRQGYNEQFF,TGTGCCTGGAGGCAGGGGTACAATGAGCAGTTCTTC
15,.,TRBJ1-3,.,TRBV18,CASSPSGISGNTIYF,TGTGCCAGCTCACCCTCCGGTATCTCTGGAAACACCATATATTTT
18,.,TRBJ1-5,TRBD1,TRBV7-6,CASSLEGGQGVLAQPQHF,TGTGCCAGCAGCTTGGAGGGGGGACAGGGGGTACTAGCGCAGCCCCAGCATTTT
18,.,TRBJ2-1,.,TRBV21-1,CASSREGSERSSYNEQFF,TGTGCCAGCAGCCGGGAGGGTAGTGAGAGGAGCTCCTACAATGAGCAGTTCTTC
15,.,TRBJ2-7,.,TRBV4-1,CASSQDGGADYEQYF,TGCGCCAGCAGCCAAGATGGTGGGGCGGACTACGAGCAGTACTTC
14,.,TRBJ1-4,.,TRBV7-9,CASSTRTDNEKLFF,TGTGCCAGCAGCACGAGGACAGATAATGAAAAACTGTTTTTT
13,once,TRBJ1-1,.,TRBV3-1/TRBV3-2,CASSQGTLGEAFF,TGTGCCAGCAGCCAGGGGACTTTAGGGGAGGCTTTCTTT
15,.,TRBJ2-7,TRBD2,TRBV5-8,CASTFPAGGPYEQYF,TGTGCCAGCACGTTTCCAGCGGGAGGGCCCTACGAGCAGTACTTC
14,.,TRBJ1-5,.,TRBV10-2,CASSQGYSNQPQHF,TGCGCCAGCAGCCAGGGCTATAGCAATCAGCCCCAGCATTTT
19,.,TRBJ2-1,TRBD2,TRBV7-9,CASRERFGRASGTYNEQFF,TGTGCCAGCAGGGAAAGATTCGGCCGGGCTAGCGGGACCTACAATGAGCAGTTCTTC
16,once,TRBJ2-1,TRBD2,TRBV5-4,CASSSPGLAVYNEQFF,TGTGCCAGCAGCTCCCCGGGACTAGCGGTTTACAATGAGCAGTTCTTC
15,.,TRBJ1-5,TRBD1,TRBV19,CASSMEQGGNQPQHF,TGTGCCAGTAGTATGGAACAGGGGGGAAATCAGCCCCAGCATTTT
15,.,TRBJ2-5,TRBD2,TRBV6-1,CASSDRGGRTETQYF,TGTGCCAGCAGTGACAGGGGCGGGAGGACTGAGACCCAGTACTTC
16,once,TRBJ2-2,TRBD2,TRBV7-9,CASSLLGRANTGELFF,TGTGCCAGCAGCTTACTCGGGAGGGCGAACACCGGGGAGCTGTTTTTT
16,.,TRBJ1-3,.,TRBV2,CASSSQQGISGNTIYF,TGTGCCAGCAGCAGCCAACAGGGCATCTCTGGAAACACCATATATTTT
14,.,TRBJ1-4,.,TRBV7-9,CASSSGGTFEKLFF,TGTGCCAGCAGCTCGGGAGGGACGTTTGAAAAACTGTTTTTT
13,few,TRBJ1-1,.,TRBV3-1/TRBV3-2,CASSPSLGRQAFF,TGTGCCAGCAGCCCCTCCCTCGGCAGGCAAGCTTTCTTT
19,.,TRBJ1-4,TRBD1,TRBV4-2,CASSQGGWGGQGGSEKLFF,TGTGCCAGCAGCCAAGGTGGCTGGGGGGGACAGGGAGGATCCGAAAAACTGTTTTTT
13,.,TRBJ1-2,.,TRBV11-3,CASSRGLPYGYTF,TGTGCCAGCAGCCGTGGGCTTCCCTATGGCTACACCTTC
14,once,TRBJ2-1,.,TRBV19,CASSPRVNYNEQFF,TGTGCCAGTAGTCCAAGAGTAAACTACAATGAGCAGTTCTTC
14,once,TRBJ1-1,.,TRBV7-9,CASSLGGGNTEAFF,TGTGCCAGCAGCTTAGGGGGCGGGAACACTGAAGCTTTCTTT